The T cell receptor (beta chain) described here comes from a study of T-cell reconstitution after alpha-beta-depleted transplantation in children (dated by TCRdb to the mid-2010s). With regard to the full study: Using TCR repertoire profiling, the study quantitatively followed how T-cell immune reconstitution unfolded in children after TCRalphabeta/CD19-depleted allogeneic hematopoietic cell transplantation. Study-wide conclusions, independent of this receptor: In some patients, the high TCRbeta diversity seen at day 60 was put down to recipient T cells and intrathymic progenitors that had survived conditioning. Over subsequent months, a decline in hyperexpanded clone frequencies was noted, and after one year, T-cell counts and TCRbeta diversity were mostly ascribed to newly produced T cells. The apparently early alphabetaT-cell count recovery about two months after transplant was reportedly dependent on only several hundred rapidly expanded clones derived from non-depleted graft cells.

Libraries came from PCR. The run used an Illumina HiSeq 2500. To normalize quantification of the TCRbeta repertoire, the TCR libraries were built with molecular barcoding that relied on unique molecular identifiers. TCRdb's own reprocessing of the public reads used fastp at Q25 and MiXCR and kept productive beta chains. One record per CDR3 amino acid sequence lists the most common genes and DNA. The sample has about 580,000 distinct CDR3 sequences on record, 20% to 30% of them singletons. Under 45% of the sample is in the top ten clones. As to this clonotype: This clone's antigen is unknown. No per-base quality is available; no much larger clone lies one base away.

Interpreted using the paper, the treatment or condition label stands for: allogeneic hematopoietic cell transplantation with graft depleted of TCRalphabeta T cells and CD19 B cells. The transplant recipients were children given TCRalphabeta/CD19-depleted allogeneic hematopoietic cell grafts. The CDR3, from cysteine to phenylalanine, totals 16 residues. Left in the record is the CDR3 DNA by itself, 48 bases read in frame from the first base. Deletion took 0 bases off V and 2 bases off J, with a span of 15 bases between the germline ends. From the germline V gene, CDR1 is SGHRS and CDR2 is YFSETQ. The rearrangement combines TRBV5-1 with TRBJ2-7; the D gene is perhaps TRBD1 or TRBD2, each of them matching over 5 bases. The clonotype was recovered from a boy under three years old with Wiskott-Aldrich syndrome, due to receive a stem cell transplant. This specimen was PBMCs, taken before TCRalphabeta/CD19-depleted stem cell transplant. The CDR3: CASSLGVSGRPYEQYF. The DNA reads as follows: TGCGCCAGCAGCTTGGGGGTTTCAGGGAGACCCTACGAGCAGTACTTC.